This T cell receptor (beta chain) stems from a study of shared clonotypes between healthy human individuals. Terminally differentiated effector memory CD45RA+ cells were left out of the naive CD8 fraction, which was CD45RO-negative and positively selected for CCR7. The germline V and J ends were trimmed by 2 bases and 1 base, with 3 bases remaining between them. Looked up from germline, CDR1 is SNHLY and CDR2 is FYNNEI. There are 12 residues in the CDR3. Measured with immunoSEQ multiplex PCR; TCRdb has only the in-frame clones, and not every one. The sample includes roughly 550,000 clones, 95% to 96% of them seen just once. This clone was picked up one time.

The TCR originated in a woman aged 25 to 39 in good health. This chain uses TRBV2 with TRBJ2-7; D is ambiguous. Sequences were obtained from naive CD8+ T cells sorted from blood. The CDR3 region has the DNA TGTGCCAGCAGTGAAATGTCCTACGAGCAGTACTTC. It yields the protein CASSEMSYEQYF.